The sequence of this T cell receptor (beta chain) was determined in a study of blood T cell repertoires in COVID-19. Across the study: Researchers got acute and convalescent COVID-19 samples from the United States, Italy and Spain. PBMCs, B-cell-depleted T cells, or T cells were the source of the cDNA or gDNA that made up the material.

In the original analysis: Quantification of nucleated cells was approximated via reference gene primer amplification. Using immunoSEQ multiplex PCR, the repertoire was profiled, and TCRdb retains in-frame clones only, with some absent. V and J calls and clone size are as listed in that table; D and trimming were resolved from the DNA. The profile shows more than 200,000 clones, over 75% of them singletons. V was pared by 1 base and J by 7 bases, with 7 bases of the junction left unmatched. Germline loops: CDR1 SGHTA, CDR2 FQGNSA. CDR3 length equals 15 residues. This receptor was identified in a man aged 50-60 years with acute or convalescent COVID-19. V and J are TRBV7-2 and TRBJ1-5; 7 bases match TRBD1. Specimen: peripheral blood. This CDR3 is CASSLEGAGFQPQHF. CDR3 nucleotide sequence: TGTGCCAGCAGCTTAGAGGGGGCTGGGTTCCAGCCCCAGCATTTT. Filled out from reference TRBV7-2 and TRBJ1-5, the complete variable domain reads GAGVSQSPSNKVTEKGKDVELRCDPISGHTALYWYRQSLGQGLEFLIYFQGNSAPDKSGLPSDRFSAERTGGSVSTLTIQRTQQEDSAVYLCASSLEGAGFQPQHFGDGTRLSIL.